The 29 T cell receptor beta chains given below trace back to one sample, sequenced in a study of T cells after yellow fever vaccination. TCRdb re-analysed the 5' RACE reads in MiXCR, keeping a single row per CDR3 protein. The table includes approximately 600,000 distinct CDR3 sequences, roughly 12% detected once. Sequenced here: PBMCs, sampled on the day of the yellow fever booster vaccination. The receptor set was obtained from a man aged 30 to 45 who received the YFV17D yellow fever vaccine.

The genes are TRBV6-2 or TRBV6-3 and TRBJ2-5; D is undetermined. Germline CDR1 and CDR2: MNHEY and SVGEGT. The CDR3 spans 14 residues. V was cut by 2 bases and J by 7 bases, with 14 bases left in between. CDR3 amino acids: CASSYPDNRRTQYF. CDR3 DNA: TGTGCCAGCAGTTACCCCGACAACCGGAGGACCCAGTACTTC.

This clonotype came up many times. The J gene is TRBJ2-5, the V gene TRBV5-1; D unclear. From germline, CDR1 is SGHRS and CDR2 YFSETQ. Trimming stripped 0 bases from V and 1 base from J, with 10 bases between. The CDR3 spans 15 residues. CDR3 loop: CASSLAGNIQETQYF. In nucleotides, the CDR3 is TGCGCCAGCAGCTTGGCCGGTAACATCCAAGAGACCCAGTACTTC.

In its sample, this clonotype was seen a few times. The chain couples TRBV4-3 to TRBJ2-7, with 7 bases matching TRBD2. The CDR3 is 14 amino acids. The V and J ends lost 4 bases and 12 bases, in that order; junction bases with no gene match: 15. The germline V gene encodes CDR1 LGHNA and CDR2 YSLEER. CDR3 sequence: CASSPKLRESLPYF. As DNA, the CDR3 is TGCGCCAGCAGCCCCAAACTGCGGGAGAGCTTGCCGTACTTC.

CDR3 in DNA: TGCGCCAGCAGCTTGCTGACAGACTTAGATACGCAGTATTTT. This gives the protein CASSLLTDLDTQYF. The chain uses TRBV5-1 and TRBJ2-3; TRBD1 might be the D (5 bases). Trimming pared 1 base from V and 5 bases from J, leaving 11 bases between. This CDR3 is built from 14 residues. Looked up from germline, CDR1 is SGHRS and CDR2 is YFSETQ.

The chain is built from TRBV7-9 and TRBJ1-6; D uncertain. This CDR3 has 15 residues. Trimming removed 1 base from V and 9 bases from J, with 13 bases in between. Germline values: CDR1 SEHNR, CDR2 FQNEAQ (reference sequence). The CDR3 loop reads CASSLVALDGSPLHF. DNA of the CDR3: TGTGCCAGCAGCTTAGTGGCCCTGGACGGTTCACCCCTCCACTTT. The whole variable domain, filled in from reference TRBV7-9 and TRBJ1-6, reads DTGVSQNPRHKITKRGQNVTFRCDPISEHNRLYWYRQTLGQGPEFLTYFQNEAQLEKSRLLSDRFSAERPKGSFSTLEIQRTEQGDSAMYLCASSLVALDGSPLHFGNGTRLTVT.

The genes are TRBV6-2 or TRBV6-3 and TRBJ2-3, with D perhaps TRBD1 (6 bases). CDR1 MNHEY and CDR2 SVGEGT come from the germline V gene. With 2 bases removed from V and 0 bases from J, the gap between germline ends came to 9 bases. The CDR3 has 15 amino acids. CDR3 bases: TGTGCCAGCAGTTACGGGACAAGTAGCACAGATACGCAGTATTTT. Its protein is CASSYGTSSTDTQYF.

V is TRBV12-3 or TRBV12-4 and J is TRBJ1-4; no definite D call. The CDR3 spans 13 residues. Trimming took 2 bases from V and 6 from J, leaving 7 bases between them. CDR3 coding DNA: TGTGCCAGCAGTTTAACGACGGATGAAAAACTGTTTTTT. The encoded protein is CASSLTTDEKLFF.

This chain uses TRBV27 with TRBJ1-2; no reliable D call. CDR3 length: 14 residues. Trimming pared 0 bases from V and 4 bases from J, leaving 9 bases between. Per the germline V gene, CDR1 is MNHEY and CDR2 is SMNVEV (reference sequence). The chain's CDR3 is CASSLSGQFYGYTF. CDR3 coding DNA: TGTGCCAGCAGTTTATCAGGGCAGTTCTATGGCTACACCTTC.

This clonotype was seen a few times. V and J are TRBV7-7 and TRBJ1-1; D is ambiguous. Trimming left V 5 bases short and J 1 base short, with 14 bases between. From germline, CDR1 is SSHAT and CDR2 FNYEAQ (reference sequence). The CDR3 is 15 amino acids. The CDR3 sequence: CASSQILRGNTEAFF. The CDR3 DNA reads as TGTGCCAGCAGCCAGATCCTACGAGGGAACACTGAAGCTTTCTTT. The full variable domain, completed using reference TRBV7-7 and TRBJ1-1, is GAGVSQSPRYKVTKRGQDVTLRCDPISSHATLYWYQQALGQGPEFLTYFNYEAQPDKSGLPSDRFSAERPEGSISTLTIQRTEQRDSAMYRCASSQILRGNTEAFFGQGTRLTVV.

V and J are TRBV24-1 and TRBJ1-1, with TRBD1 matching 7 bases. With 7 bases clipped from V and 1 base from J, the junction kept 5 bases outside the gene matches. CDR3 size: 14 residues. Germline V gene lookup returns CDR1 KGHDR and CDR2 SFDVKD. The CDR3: CATSQTGENTEAFF. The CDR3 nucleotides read TGTGCCACCAGCCAAACAGGGGAGAACACTGAAGCTTTCTTT.

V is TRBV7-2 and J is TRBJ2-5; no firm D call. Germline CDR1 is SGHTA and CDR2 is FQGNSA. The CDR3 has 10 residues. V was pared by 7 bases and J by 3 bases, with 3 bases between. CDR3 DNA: TGTGCCAGCATGAAAGAGACCCAGTACTTC. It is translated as CASMKETQYF.

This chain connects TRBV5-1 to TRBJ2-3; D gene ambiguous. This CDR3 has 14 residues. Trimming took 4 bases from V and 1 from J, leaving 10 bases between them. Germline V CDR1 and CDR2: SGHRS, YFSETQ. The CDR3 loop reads CASSPNDRTDTQYF. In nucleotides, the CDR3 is TGCGCCAGCAGCCCCAACGACCGCACAGATACGCAGTATTTT.

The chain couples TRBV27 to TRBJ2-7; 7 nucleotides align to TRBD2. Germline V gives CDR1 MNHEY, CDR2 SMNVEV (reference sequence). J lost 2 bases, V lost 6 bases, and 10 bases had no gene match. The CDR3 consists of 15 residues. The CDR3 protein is CASSLFSGPAYEQYF. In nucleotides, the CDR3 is TGTGCCAGCAGCCTATTTAGCGGGCCTGCCTACGAGCAGTACTTC.

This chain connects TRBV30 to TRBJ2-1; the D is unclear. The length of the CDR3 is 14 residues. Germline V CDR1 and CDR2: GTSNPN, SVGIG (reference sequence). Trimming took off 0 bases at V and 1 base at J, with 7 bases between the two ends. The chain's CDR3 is CAWSVGQSYNEQFF. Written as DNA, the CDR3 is TGTGCCTGGAGTGTAGGTCAGTCCTACAATGAGCAGTTCTTC. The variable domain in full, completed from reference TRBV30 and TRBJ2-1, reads SQTIHQWPATLVQPVGSPLSLECTVEGTSNPNLYWYRQAAGRGLQLLFYSVGIGQISSEVPQNLSASRPQDRQFILSSKKLLLSDSGFYLCAWSVGQSYNEQFFGPGTRLTVL.

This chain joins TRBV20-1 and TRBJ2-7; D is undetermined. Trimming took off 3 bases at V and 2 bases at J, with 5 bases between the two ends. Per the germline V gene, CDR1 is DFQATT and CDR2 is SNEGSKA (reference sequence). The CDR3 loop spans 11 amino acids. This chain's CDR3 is CSASHPYEQYF. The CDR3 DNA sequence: TGCAGTGCTAGTCACCCCTACGAGCAGTACTTC.

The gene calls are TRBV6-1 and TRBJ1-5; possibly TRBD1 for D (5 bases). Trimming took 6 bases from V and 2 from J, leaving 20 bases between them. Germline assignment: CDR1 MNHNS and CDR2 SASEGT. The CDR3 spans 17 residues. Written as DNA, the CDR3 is TGTGCCAGCAGCCCCCAGGGTTGGGGGACTGGCAATCAGCCCCAGCATTTT. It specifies CASSPQGWGTGNQPQHF.

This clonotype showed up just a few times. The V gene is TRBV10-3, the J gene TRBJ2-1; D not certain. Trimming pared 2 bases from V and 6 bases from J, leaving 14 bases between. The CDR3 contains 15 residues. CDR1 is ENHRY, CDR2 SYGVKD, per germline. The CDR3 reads CAISEGRFFSNEQFF. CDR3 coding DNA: TGTGCCATCAGTGAGGGCCGCTTTTTCAGCAATGAGCAGTTCTTC.

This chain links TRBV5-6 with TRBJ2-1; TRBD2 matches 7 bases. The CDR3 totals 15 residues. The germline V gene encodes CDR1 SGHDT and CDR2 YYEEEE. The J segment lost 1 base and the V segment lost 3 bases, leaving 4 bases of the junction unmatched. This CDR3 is CASSYSGLSYNEQFF. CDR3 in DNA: TGTGCCAGCAGCTATAGCGGGCTTTCCTACAATGAGCAGTTCTTC.

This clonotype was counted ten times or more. CDR3 in DNA: TGTGCCAGCAGCTTAGGGTTCGAGGGCGGGGAGCTGTTTTTT. Protein sequence: CASSLGFEGGELFF. The chain combines TRBV7-2 with TRBJ2-2; TRBD2 might be the D (5 bases). Trimming removed 1 base from V and 7 bases from J, with 10 bases in between. CDR3 size: 14 residues. The germline V gene encodes CDR1 SGHTA and CDR2 FQGNSA.

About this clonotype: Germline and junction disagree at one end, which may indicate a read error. DNA for the CDR3: TGTGCCAGCAGCGTAACAGGGGGGTCTGGAAACACCATATATTTT. It encodes CASSVTGGSGNTIYF. This rearrangement joins TRBV7-3 to TRBJ1-3, with 8 bases fitting TRBD1. Germline loops: CDR1 SGHTA, CDR2 FQGTGA. The CDR3 is 15 amino acids.

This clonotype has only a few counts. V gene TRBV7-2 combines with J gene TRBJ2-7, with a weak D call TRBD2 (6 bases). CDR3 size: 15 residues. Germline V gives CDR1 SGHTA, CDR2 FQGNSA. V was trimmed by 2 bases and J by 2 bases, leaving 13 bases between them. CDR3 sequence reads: CASSLWDAGTYEQYF. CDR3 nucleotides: TGTGCCAGCAGCTTATGGGATGCGGGGACCTACGAGCAGTACTTC.

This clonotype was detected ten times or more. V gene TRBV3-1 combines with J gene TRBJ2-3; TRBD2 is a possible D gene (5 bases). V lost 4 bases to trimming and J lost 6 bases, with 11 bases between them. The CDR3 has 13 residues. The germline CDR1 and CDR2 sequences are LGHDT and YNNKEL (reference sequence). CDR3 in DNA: TGTGCCAGCAGCCCACTAGGTGGGGATACGCAGTATTTT. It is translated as CASSPLGGDTQYF.

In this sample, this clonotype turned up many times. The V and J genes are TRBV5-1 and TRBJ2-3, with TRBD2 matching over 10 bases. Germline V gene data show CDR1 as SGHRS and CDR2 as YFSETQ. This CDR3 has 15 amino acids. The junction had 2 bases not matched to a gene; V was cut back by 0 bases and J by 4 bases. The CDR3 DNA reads TGCGCCAGCAGCTTGGCTGGACTAGCGGCAGATACGCAGTATTTT. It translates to CASSLAGLAADTQYF.

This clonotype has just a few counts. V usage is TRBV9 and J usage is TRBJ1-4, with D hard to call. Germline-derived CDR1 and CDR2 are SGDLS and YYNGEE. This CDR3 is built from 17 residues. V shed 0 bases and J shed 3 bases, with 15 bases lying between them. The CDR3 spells CASSVEAATKPNEKLFF. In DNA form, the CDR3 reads TGTGCCAGCAGCGTAGAGGCAGCCACAAAGCCTAATGAAAAACTGTTTTTT.

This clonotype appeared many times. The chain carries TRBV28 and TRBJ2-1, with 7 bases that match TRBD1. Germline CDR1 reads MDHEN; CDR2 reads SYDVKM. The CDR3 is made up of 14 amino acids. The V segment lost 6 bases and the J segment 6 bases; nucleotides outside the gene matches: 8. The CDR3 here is CASSKQGRSNEQFF. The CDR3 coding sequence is TGTGCCAGCAGCAAACAGGGGAGAAGCAATGAGCAGTTCTTC.

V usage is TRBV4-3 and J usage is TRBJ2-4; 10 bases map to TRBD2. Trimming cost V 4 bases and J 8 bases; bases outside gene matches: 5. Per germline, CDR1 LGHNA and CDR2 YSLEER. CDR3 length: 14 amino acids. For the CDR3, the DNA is TGCGCCAGCAGCCCTAGCGGGAGAGGTGACATTCAGTACTTC. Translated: CASSPSGRGDIQYF.

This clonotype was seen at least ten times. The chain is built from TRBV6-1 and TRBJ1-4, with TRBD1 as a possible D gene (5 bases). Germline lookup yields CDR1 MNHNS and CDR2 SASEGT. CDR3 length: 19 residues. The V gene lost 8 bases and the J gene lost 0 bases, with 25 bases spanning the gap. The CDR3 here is CASPTANTGTGATNEKLFF. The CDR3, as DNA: TGTGCCAGCCCCACCGCCAACACTGGAACAGGTGCAACTAATGAAAAACTGTTTTTT.

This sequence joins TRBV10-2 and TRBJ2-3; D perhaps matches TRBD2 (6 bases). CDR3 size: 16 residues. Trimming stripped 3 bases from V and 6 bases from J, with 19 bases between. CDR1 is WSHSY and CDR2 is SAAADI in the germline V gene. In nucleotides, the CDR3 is TGCGCCAGCAGTGACAGACTTGCCCTTGGGAGGGATACGCAGTATTTT. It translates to CASSDRLALGRDTQYF.

CDR3 region: CSARDTSGRAIPYNEQFF. CDR3 in DNA: TGCAGTGCTAGAGATACTAGCGGGAGGGCAATCCCCTACAATGAGCAGTTCTTC. The gene calls are TRBV20-1 and TRBJ2-1, with 13 bases matching TRBD2. The germline CDR1 and CDR2 sequences are DFQATT and SNEGSKA (reference sequence). The CDR3 is 18 residues long. V was pared by 0 bases and J by 2 bases, with 7 bases of the junction left unmatched.